The rows below give T cell receptor beta chains drawn from one sample of a study of cytomegalovirus exposure and HLA in healthy donors. The method was immunoSEQ multiplex PCR; TCRdb's version includes in-frame clones alone and lacks a portion of them. The sample contains 150,000 or so clones, about two thirds of which appear only once. What was sequenced was PBMCs. Receptors were obtained from a young woman in good health and CMV-seronegative. Each CDR3 is given with its conserved first and last residue. The order of the fields is V gene, J gene, D gene, clone size, CDR3 DNA, CDR3 protein. The D gene is left open where the match is weak. Rows give clone size only sometimes, using once, few, many, or a class for an expanded clone.

>TRBV11-2|TRBJ2-1|NA|NA
TGTGCCAGCAGCCGGGATGGATGGAGCTCCTACAATGAGCAGTTCTTC
CASSRDGWSSYNEQFF
>TRBV29-1|TRBJ1-2|NA|NA
TGCAGCGTTGGTGCCAGGCAGGCCTATGGCTACACCTTC
CSVGARQAYGYTF
>TRBV5-5|TRBJ2-7|TRBD1|few
TGTGCCAGCAGCTTGTGGACAGGAACCTACGAGCAGTACTTC
CASSLWTGTYEQYF
>TRBV6-1|TRBJ1-2|NA|NA
TGTGCCAGCATGCAGGCTAACTATGGCTACACCTTC
CASMQANYGYTF
>TRBV12-5|TRBJ2-3|NA|few
TGTGCTAGTGGTTTTGATCTAACAGATACGCAGTATTTT
CASGFDLTDTQYF
>TRBV2|TRBJ1-4|TRBD1|NA
TGTGCCAGCAGCCCAAGGGTGGACAGGATAGCAACTAATGAAAAACTGTTTTTT
CASSPRVDRIATNEKLFF
>TRBV19|TRBJ2-6|TRBD1|NA
TGTGCCAGTAGTGACAGGGGGCTAGGGGCCAACGTCCTGACTTTC
CASSDRGLGANVLTF
>TRBV11-3|TRBJ2-5|TRBD1|NA
TGTGCCAGCAGCTTGACAGGGCTTCGGGAGACCCAGTACTTC
CASSLTGLRETQYF
>TRBV6-1|TRBJ2-3|TRBD2|NA
TGTGCCAGCAGGAGGACTAGCGGGGGGGTGGATACGCAGTATTTT
CASRRTSGGVDTQYF
>TRBV6-5|TRBJ2-7|NA|NA
TGTGCCAGCAGTTACTCTCGACCCCGGGACGAGCAGTACTTC
CASSYSRPRDEQYF
>TRBV28|TRBJ1-6|NA|few
TGTGCCAGCAGTTTATCTACCTATAATTCACCCCTCCACTTT
CASSLSTYNSPLHF
>TRBV5-1|TRBJ2-1|NA|NA
TGCGCCAGCAGCTTTGGGCAATGGGATGAGCAGTTCTTC
CASSFGQWDEQFF
>TRBV14|TRBJ1-1|NA|NA
TGTGCCAGCACTTTGTTGGGAAAGACAGAATCAGCTTTCTTT
CASTLLGKTESAFF
>TRBV7-7|TRBJ2-5|TRBD2|NA
TGTGCCAGCAGTCGGGACTACGGGGAGACCCAGTACTTC
CASSRDYGETQYF
>TRBV2|TRBJ2-1|TRBD2|once
TGTGCCAGCAGGGAGACTAGCGGGAGAATGTATGAGCAGTTCTTC
CASRETSGRMYEQFF
>TRBV15|TRBJ1-6|NA|NA
TGTGCCACCAGCAGGGTAAGCGGGGGACTGGCCTATAATTCACCCCTCCACTTT
CATSRVSGGLAYNSPLHF
>TRBV6-6|TRBJ2-3|NA|NA
TGTGCCAGCCGCAACGAGGCGTATAGCACAGATACGCAGTATTTT
CASRNEAYSTDTQYF
>TRBV28|TRBJ2-1|TRBD2|NA
TGTGCCAGCAGTTTATCACTAGCGGGGGTAAATGAGCAGTTCTTC
CASSLSLAGVNEQFF
>TRBV11-2|TRBJ2-3|NA|NA
TGTGCCAGCAGCTTAGGTACAGCTACTAGCACAGATACGCAGTATTTT
CASSLGTATSTDTQYF
>TRBV7-2|TRBJ2-1|TRBD2|few
TGTGCCAGCAGCTTAGGAGGTAGCGGGCCTCACAATGAGCAGTTCTTC
CASSLGGSGPHNEQFF
>TRBV2|TRBJ2-5|NA|NA
TGTGCCAGCAGCACTAGCTGGGAGACCCAGTACTTC
CASSTSWETQYF
>TRBV11-3|TRBJ2-1|TRBD2|NA
TGTGCCAGCAGCTTAACTAGCGGGTACAATGAGCAGTTCTTC
CASSLTSGYNEQFF
>TRBV7-2|TRBJ2-3|TRBD2|NA
TGTGCCAGCAGCTTAAGACTAGCGGAGACAGATACGCAGTATTTT
CASSLRLAETDTQYF